What follows are 21 T cell receptor beta chains derived from one specimen sequenced in a study of blood T cells in healthy people across ages. For the second PCR, which ran for roughly 6 to 11 cycles, a sample-barcoded 5' primer and a J-beta primer mix were used. TCRdb itself ran the 5' RACE reads through MiXCR, one entry per CDR3 protein. The sample shows about 1,500,000 distinct CDR3 sequences, roughly 30% of them seen only once. The sample comprised blood. These receptors were obtained from a woman in her twenties or thirties in good health.

V and J are TRBV28 and TRBJ1-1, with TRBD1 matching 8 bases. Germline V gene lookup returns CDR1 MDHEN and CDR2 SYDVKM. V lost 5 bases, J lost 5 bases, and 7 bases stayed unmatched. CDR3 length: 14 amino acids. Here the CDR3 reads CASSPGQGWTEAFF. CDR3 bases: TGTGCCAGCAGTCCCGGACAGGGATGGACTGAAGCTTTCTTT.

The gene calls are TRBV5-1 and TRBJ2-1; perhaps TRBD2 as D (6 bases). The length of the CDR3 is 15 residues. The germline gives CDR1 SGHRS, CDR2 YFSETQ. V was trimmed by 3 bases and J by 1 base, leaving 11 bases between them. CDR3 in DNA: TGCGCCAGCAGCTCGGGCGGGATTTCCTACAATGAGCAGTTCTTC. It translates to CASSSGGISYNEQFF. The variable domain in full, with the rest retrieved from reference TRBV5-1 and TRBJ2-1, is KAGVTQTPRYLIKTRGQQVTLSCSPISGHRSVSWYQQTPGQGLQFLFEYFSETQRNKGNFPGRFSGRQFSNSRSEMNVSTLELGDSALYLCASSSGGISYNEQFFGPGTRLTVL.

J is TRBJ2-7 and V is TRBV24-1; D is uncertain. The V gene lost 12 bases and the J gene lost 5 bases, with 22 bases spanning the gap. The CDR3 extends over 14 amino acids. Germline CDR1 KGHDR, CDR2 SFDVKD. DNA of the CDR3: TGTGCCTCATTAAGAGAGATCGCAGCGAACGAGCAGTACTTC. This gives the protein CASLREIAANEQYF.

This clonotype was seen at least ten times. V and J are TRBV10-3 and TRBJ2-1; 11 bases line up with TRBD1. Looked up from germline, CDR1 is ENHRY and CDR2 is SYGVKD. V was pared by 3 bases and J by 2 bases, with 3 bases of the junction left unmatched. The CDR3 has 16 residues. CDR3: CAISDPGQGAYNEQFF. The CDR3 DNA sequence: TGTGCCATCAGTGACCCGGGACAGGGGGCCTACAATGAGCAGTTCTTC.

This chain connects TRBV10-1 to TRBJ2-3, with D perhaps matching TRBD2 (6 bases). CDR1 and CDR2 from the germline V gene are WNHNN and SYGVQD (reference sequence). V was shortened by 0 bases and J by 4 bases, with 11 bases between the two germline ends. The CDR3 contains 15 residues. As DNA, the CDR3 is TGCGCCAGCAGTGAGTCTTTGGGAGGTGCAGATACGCAGTATTTT. Protein sequence: CASSESLGGADTQYF.

The chain combines TRBV30 with TRBJ2-1; 8 nucleotides align to TRBD2. Germline trimming cut 4 bases from V and 5 bases from J; bases unmatched to any gene: 10. CDR1 is GTSNPN, CDR2 SVGIG, per germline (reference sequence). The CDR3 consists of 15 residues. This CDR3 is CAWNPGRAGHNEQFF. CDR3 nucleotides: TGTGCCTGGAACCCCGGGAGGGCCGGGCACAATGAGCAGTTCTTC.

A few counts support this clonotype. V is TRBV2 and J is TRBJ2-5; TRBD1 aligns across 7 bases. Germline trimming cut 6 bases from V and 5 bases from J; bases unmatched to any gene: 9. The CDR3 sequence is 14 residues long. Germline V gene data show CDR1 as SNHLY and CDR2 as FYNNEI. The CDR3, as DNA: TGTGCCAGCAGGAGGGGGCTAGCTTCGGAGACCCAGTACTTC. It translates to CASRRGLASETQYF.

This clonotype turned up a few times. The gene calls are TRBV20-1 and TRBJ1-1, with D unresolved. CDR3 length: 15 amino acids. The V gene lost 3 bases and the J gene lost 4 bases, with 18 bases spanning the gap. Germline values: CDR1 DFQATT, CDR2 SNEGSKA (reference sequence). The CDR3 region is CSARSGPEVGTEAFF. CDR3 in DNA: TGCAGTGCTAGGTCGGGTCCTGAGGTTGGCACTGAAGCTTTCTTT.

The V gene is TRBV6-2 or TRBV6-3, the J gene TRBJ1-4; TRBD1 aligns across 7 bases. CDR1 is MNHEY and CDR2 is SVGEGT in the germline V gene. The CDR3 covers 13 residues. Trimming at V came to 6 bases and at J to 7 bases, leaving 5 bases not matched to a gene. The CDR3 is CASRGTVTEKLFF. As DNA, the CDR3 is TGTGCCAGCAGAGGGACAGTAACTGAAAAACTGTTTTTT.

The genes are TRBV7-9 and TRBJ2-7; the D is unclear. CDR1 is SEHNR, CDR2 FQNEAQ, per germline (reference sequence). The V end was cut by 2 bases, the J end by 8 bases, with 10 bases between. CDR3 length: 12 amino acids. CDR3 bases: TGTGCCAGCAGCTTATCAGGATACAAGCAGTACTTC. Its translation: CASSLSGYKQYF.

A few counts support this clonotype. The rearrangement links TRBV5-1 to TRBJ1-2; possible D gene TRBD1, 5 bases. Trimming left V 4 bases short and J 4 bases short, with 11 bases between. The CDR3 consists of 13 residues. Germline lookup yields CDR1 SGHRS and CDR2 YFSETQ. The CDR3: CASSGVDTYGYTF. CDR3 nucleotide sequence: TGCGCCAGCAGCGGAGTGGACACCTATGGCTACACCTTC.

This chain links TRBV2 with TRBJ1-6; D might be TRBD1 (6 bases). V lost 1 base and J lost 10, with 14 bases in between. The CDR3 is made up of 15 amino acids. Germline V gene data show CDR1 as SNHLY and CDR2 as FYNNEI. The CDR3 DNA reads TGTGCCAGCAGTGAAGAGGACAGTTGGGGATCACCCCTCCACTTT. It codes for CASSEEDSWGSPLHF. Drawing the rest from reference TRBV2 and TRBJ1-6, the complete variable domain is EPEVTQTPSHQVTQMGQEVILRCVPISNHLYFYWYRQILGQKVEFLVSFYNNEISEKSEIFDDQFSVERPDGSNFTLKIRSTKLEDSAMYFCASSEEDSWGSPLHFGNGTRLTVT.

Details on this clonotype: A much larger clone differs from this one at a single base, so this may be a read error. The chain is built from TRBV29-1 and TRBJ2-3; D possibly corresponds to TRBD2 (5 bases). The CDR3 has 16 residues. The V end was cut by 1 base, the J end by 6 bases, with 20 bases between. The germline V gene has CDR1 SQVTM and CDR2 ANQGSEA. Written as DNA, the CDR3 is TGCAGCGTTGAAGGGCGGCTTGAGGGTCTGAGGGATACGCAGTATTTT. Protein product: CSVEGRLEGLRDTQYF.

This clonotype occurred once. V gene TRBV20-1 combines with J gene TRBJ2-3, with D perhaps matching TRBD1 or TRBD2 (5 bases each). CDR3 size: 15 residues. The V gene's germline CDR1 is DFQATT and CDR2 SNEGSKA (reference sequence). Trimming took off 5 bases at V and 3 bases at J, with 18 bases between the two ends. CDR3 in amino acids: CSAGGFEVGTDTQYF. The DNA for the CDR3 is TGCAGTGCTGGGGGTTTTGAGGTCGGGACAGATACGCAGTATTTT.

The table lists this clonotype with a few counts. V usage is TRBV29-1 and J usage is TRBJ2-1, with TRBD2 matching over 10 bases. J lost 3 bases, V lost 7 bases, and 3 bases had no gene match. This CDR3 spans 13 amino acids. Germline values: CDR1 SQVTM, CDR2 ANQGSEA. This chain's CDR3 is CSAGTSDYNEQFF. Written as DNA, the CDR3 is TGCAGCGCCGGGACTAGCGACTACAATGAGCAGTTCTTC.

At least ten counts were recorded for this clonotype. The chain recombines TRBV12-3 or TRBV12-4 with TRBJ2-4, with 12 bases lining up with TRBD1. Germline trimming cut 8 bases from V and 4 bases from J; bases unmatched to any gene: 12. The CDR3 consists of 17 residues. Written as DNA, the CDR3 is TGTGCCAGCGGTAACTGGGACAGGGGGCCGGGGAAAAACATTCAGTACTTC. This gives the protein CASGNWDRGPGKNIQYF.

V usage is TRBV20-1 and J usage is TRBJ1-2; D is undetermined. This CDR3 is 12 amino acids long. The V gene's germline CDR1 is DFQATT and CDR2 SNEGSKA (reference sequence). The V end was cut by 3 bases, the J end by 8 bases, with 13 bases between. CDR3 sequence: CSARGDDKGYTF. CDR3 DNA: TGCAGTGCTAGGGGAGACGATAAAGGCTACACCTTC.

In this sample, this clonotype turned up many times. This sequence joins TRBV20-1 and TRBJ2-7; 7 positions agree with TRBD1. Trimming took 6 bases from V and 0 from J; bases not matched to a gene: 8. In germline, CDR1 is DFQATT, CDR2 SNEGSKA (reference sequence). This CDR3 is built from 14 residues. The CDR3 loop is CSAQRQGASYEQYF. CDR3 nucleotides: TGCAGTGCCCAGCGACAGGGAGCCTCCTACGAGCAGTACTTC.

This clonotype was seen many times. V gene TRBV21-1 combines with J gene TRBJ2-4; TRBD1, the table's D call, lacks a check against the DNA. TRBV21-1 is described as a pseudogene. This CDR3 spans 12 amino acids. The CDR3 protein is CATLTGIGIQYF. In DNA form, the CDR3 reads TGTGCCACCTTGACAGGGATAGGCATTCAGTACTTC.

This clonotype was counted many times. The genes are TRBV5-1 and TRBJ2-3, with 7 positions matching TRBD2. Losses at the gene ends were 0 bases for V and 2 bases for J; bases not matched to a gene: 3. Germline CDR1 SGHRS, CDR2 YFSETQ. The CDR3 extends over 15 amino acids. The CDR3 DNA reads TGCGCCAGCAGCTTGGCTAGCGGATACACAGATACGCAGTATTTT. Translated: CASSLASGYTDTQYF.

In this sample, this clonotype turned up once. This may stem from a read error, because a much larger clone lies one nucleotide away. The J gene is TRBJ2-1, the V gene TRBV15; D is ambiguous. Germline V lookup: CDR1 LNHNV, CDR2 YYDKDF (reference sequence). The CDR3 sequence is 12 residues long. V lost 3 bases to trimming and J lost 11 bases, with 11 bases between them. The CDR3 DNA is TGTGCCACCAGCAGTTTAATTAATAAGCAGTTCTTC. Protein product: CATSSLINKQFF.